This T cell receptor beta chain is from a study of T cell repertoires in cytomegalovirus infection. Whole-study context: TCR beta signatures that were public indicated CMV infection and matching HLA type.

This clonotype appeared a single time. TCRdb reprocessed the reads via MiXCR and lists one record per CDR3 protein. Of approximately 170,000 distinct CDR3 sequences listed, roughly 18% were seen once; the top ten hold approximately 18%. Trimming shortened V by 5 bases and J by 4 bases, and 16 bases separated the two germline ends. Per germline, CDR1 SGHKS and CDR2 YYEKEE (reference sequence). CDR3 length equals 15 residues. This chain links TRBV5-5 with TRBJ2-1; D gene unclear. The sample consisted of CD8+ T cells from PBMCs. The sequence was collected from a human donor in good health (CMV status not recorded). Some clones in this sample may be carry-over from other donors' samples. CDR3 bases: TGTGCCAGCAGTCCGAGTCCTGGGTTTTACAATGAGCAGTTCTTC. This translates into CASSPSPGFYNEQFF.